The sequence of this T cell receptor beta chain was determined in a study of shared clonotypes between healthy human individuals. Germline lookup yields CDR1 SGHDT and CDR2 YYEEEE. Trimming removed 4 bases from V and 5 bases from J; junction bases left unmatched: 16. The CDR3 sequence is 17 residues long. The data were produced by immunoSEQ multiplex PCR, yet TCRdb's version contains in-frame clones alone and is incomplete. The repertoire consists of approximately 400,000 clones, with roughly 96% occurring once and the leading ten covering around 0.3%. The sequence was collected from a man under 40 in good health. V usage is TRBV5-6 and J usage is TRBJ2-5; TRBD1 matches at 8 bases. The sequenced sample consisted of memory CD8+ T cells sorted from blood. As for subset: CD45RO+ cells pooled with CCR7-negative TemRA cells. CDR3 coding DNA: TGTGCCAGCAGCCTAAGATTACTCAGGACAGGGTGGGAGACCCAGTACTTC. It specifies CASSLRLLRTGWETQYF.